Here is one TCR beta chain with its context. Vbeta (60) and Jbeta (13) primers were used in the PCR. Profiled with immunoSEQ multiplex PCR; TCRdb holds only in-frame clones, not every one. The sample lists 100,000 to 150,000 clones; about a sixth were seen once. The data belong to a study of cytomegalovirus exposure and HLA in healthy donors. CDR1 is SGHRS, CDR2 YFSETQ, per germline. The CDR3 is made up of 13 amino acids. V gave up 0 bases and J gave up 3 bases, with 7 bases separating them. The sample taken for sequencing was PBMCs. The TCR comes from a female donor in good health and CMV-seropositive. The chain couples TRBV5-1 to TRBJ2-7, with unresolved D. Here the CDR3 reads CASSLALFYEQYF. The CDR3 nucleotides are TGCGCCAGCAGCTTGGCCCTCTTCTACGAGCAGTACTTC. Drawing the rest from reference TRBV5-1 and TRBJ2-7, the complete variable domain is KAGVTQTPRYLIKTRGQQVTLSCSPISGHRSVSWYQQTPGQGLQFLFEYFSETQRNKGNFPGRFSGRQFSNSRSEMNVSTLELGDSALYLCASSLALFYEQYFGPGTRLTVT.